Listed below are T cell receptor beta chains from one sample, sequenced in a study of T cell responses to AZD1222 COVID-19 vaccine. Assay: immunoSEQ multiplex PCR; the TCRdb copy retains only in-frame clones and omits some. The sample carries about 110,000 clones, around 90% recorded once. This sample comprised peripheral blood, obtained on day 0 of AZD1222 vaccination. Receptors were obtained from an adult in good health. Both conserved end residues are trimmed from each CDR3. The size entry is marked missing in some rows and otherwise reads once, few, many or a size class.

TRBV3-1/TRBV3-2,once,TRBJ2-7,ASSHSLGLGTGRYEQY
TRBV18,-,TRBJ2-5,ASSPQGILYQETQY
TRBV28,-,TRBJ1-2,ASMPGQNYGYT
TRBV7-9,-,TRBJ2-7,ASSPTGRLGYEQY
TRBV3-1/TRBV3-2,-,TRBJ1-4,ASSQVGHNEKLF
TRBV30,-,TRBJ2-3,AWNKVTSASDTQY
TRBV3-1/TRBV3-2,-,TRBJ2-7,ASSRLGQGYEQY
TRBV7-2,-,TRBJ1-2,ASSPTGKIGYGYT
TRBV24-1,-,TRBJ1-4,ATSDPRPGRGGEKLF
TRBV7-9,-,TRBJ2-3,ASSLPRLAGSTDTQY
TRBV16,-,TRBJ1-5,ASSQSGQGNQPQH
TRBV7-9,-,TRBJ1-2,ASSLPGLGDYGYT
TRBV5-6,-,TRBJ1-1,ASSLGQGPPMNTEAF
TRBV18,-,TRBJ2-1,ASSPNAPGNEQF
TRBV12-3/TRBV12-4,-,TRBJ1-2,ASSLSGTGYT
TRBV28,-,TRBJ1-5,ASSSTGRGYQPQH
TRBV2,-,TRBJ2-7,ASSAPYEQY